What follows describes a single T cell receptor (beta chain). The antigen remains unidentified. For the second PCR, which ran for roughly 7 to 11 cycles, a sample-barcoded 5' primer and a J-beta primer mix were used. TCRdb reprocessed the 5' RACE reads via MiXCR and lists one record per CDR3 protein. Found here are about 1.7 million distinct CDR3 sequences, about 28% of them singletons; the top ten hold 7.7%. This sample was taken from a study of blood T cells in healthy people across ages. General study findings and limits: Reliance upon unsorted PBMCs precluded definitive naive versus antigen-experienced comparison. Higher diversity and more naive CD4+ cells were features of long-lived donors, compared to aged donors. Estimates based on one million T cells were treated as lower bounds.

V dropped 6 bases and J dropped 8 bases, with 13 bases sitting between them. This CDR3 has 12 amino acids. The V gene is TRBV12-3 or TRBV12-4, the J gene TRBJ1-2; no clear D. This TCR was recovered from a woman aged 25-40 years in good health. Sequences were obtained from blood. CDR3 region: CASSPCIPGYTF. Here the CDR3 DNA reads TGTGCCAGCAGCCCCTGCATTCCCGGCTACACCTTC.